This is a list of T cell receptor beta chains from one sample in a study of blood T cell repertoires in COVID-19. Measured with immunoSEQ multiplex PCR; TCRdb has only the in-frame clones, and not every one. The data show fewer than 200,000 clones, with about four fifths seen just once and approximately 12% held by the top ten. Material for sequencing was peripheral blood. Receptors originate from a woman older than 75 with COVID-19, enrolled during active disease. Each CDR3 is given with its conserved first and last residue. A D gene is named only where the DNA matches it firmly. Size is omitted from some rows. Given values are once, few, many or a class for expanded clones.

>TRBV5-1|TRBJ1-6|-|-
TGCGCCAGCAGCTCAGGGGCCGGTTCACCCCTCCACTTT
CASSSGAGSPLHF
>TRBV14|TRBJ1-2|-|TRBD1
TGTGCCAGCAGCCAACTATCGGGACAGTATGGCTACACCTTC
CASSQLSGQYGYTF
>TRBV7-8|TRBJ1-3|-|-
TGTGCCAGCAGCTTCGGTATCATCTCTGGAAACACCATATATTTT
CASSFGIISGNTIYF
>TRBV3-1/TRBV3-2|TRBJ1-3|-|TRBD1
TGTGCCAGCAGCCACGAAACTGGGAAGGGCCCGGGACAGGGTTACTCTGGAAACACCATATATTTT
CASSHETGKGPGQGYSGNTIYF
>TRBV10-3|TRBJ1-1|-|-
TGTGCCATCAGTCCTAGCCCCGGGGCTGAAGCTTTCTTT
CAISPSPGAEAFF
>TRBV28|TRBJ2-1|-|TRBD2
TGTGCCAGCAGTTACGCGGGAGAGGGGTACAATGAGCAGTTCTTC
CASSYAGEGYNEQFF
>TRBV28|TRBJ1-2|-|TRBD1
TGTGCCAGCAGTTCCTCAGGGGGCAGGTGGGGCTACACCTTC
CASSSSGGRWGYTF
>TRBV11-3|TRBJ2-2|-|TRBD2
TGTGCCAGCAGCTACACAGAAGGGCTAGCGGAGGTAAACACCGGGGAGCTGTTTTTT
CASSYTEGLAEVNTGELFF
>TRBV19|TRBJ1-6|-|-
TGTGCCAGTAGTATCAGGCAGGGTCCCAATTCACCCCTCCACTTT
CASSIRQGPNSPLHF
>TRBV28|TRBJ1-5|-|-
TGTGCCAGCAGTTCGAGGCCCGGCACCCCCCAGCATTTT
CASSSRPGTPQHF
>TRBV5-1|TRBJ2-7|once|TRBD2
TGCGCCAGCAGCTTGGCACTAGCGGAATCCGACGAGCAGTACTTC
CASSLALAESDEQYF
>TRBV7-2|TRBJ2-7|-|-
TGTGCCAGCAGCTCCTCCCCCAGCTACGAGCAGTACTTC
CASSSSPSYEQYF
>TRBV5-5|TRBJ1-2|-|TRBD1
TGTGCCAGCAGCTCAGGACAGGGAGGACGCTATGGCTACACCTTC
CASSSGQGGRYGYTF
>TRBV10-1|TRBJ2-3|-|TRBD2
TGCGCCAGCAGTGAGTCTATTAGCGGGGGAACAGATACGCAGTATTTT
CASSESISGGTDTQYF
>TRBV27|TRBJ1-1|-|-
TGTGCCAGCAGTTTAGAGGGGAACACTGAAGCTTTCTTT
CASSLEGNTEAFF
>TRBV15|TRBJ2-1|-|-
TGTGCCACCAGCAGAGTACGGCACAGTGCGCAGTTCTTC
CATSRVRHSAQFF
>TRBV24-1|TRBJ2-1|-|-
TGTGCCACCAGTCGTCTTAGCGATAATAATGAGCAGTTCTTC
CATSRLSDNNEQFF
>TRBV4-1|TRBJ1-6|-|TRBD1
TGCGCCAGCAGCGGGACAGCTAATTCACCCCTCCACTTT
CASSGTANSPLHF
>TRBV19|TRBJ2-1|-|-
TGTGCCAGTAGTATGGCCTTATATTCCTACAATGAGCAGTTCTTC
CASSMALYSYNEQFF
>TRBV2|TRBJ1-5|-|TRBD1
TGTGCCAGCAGTTTAGAATACGGACAGGGAACTTATAGCAATCAGCCCCAGCATTTT
CASSLEYGQGTYSNQPQHF
>TRBV7-9|TRBJ1-2|few|TRBD1
TGTGCCAGCAGTCATGGACAGGGGGCGCTTGGCTACACCTTC
CASSHGQGALGYTF
>TRBV28|TRBJ2-3|-|TRBD2
TGTGCCAGCAGTTTTGCTAGCGGGAGCACAGATACGCAGTATTTT
CASSFASGSTDTQYF
>TRBV28|TRBJ1-3|-|-
TGTGCCAGCAGCTTTACAGGGACTGGAAACACCATATATTTT
CASSFTGTGNTIYF
>TRBV19|TRBJ2-7|-|-
TGTGCCAGTAGTATCGCGGCAGGGTTTTACGAGCAGTACTTC
CASSIAAGFYEQYF
>TRBV20-1|TRBJ2-5|-|-
TGCAGTGCTAGTGTTCAAGAGGCCCAGTACTTC
CSASVQEAQYF
>TRBV9|TRBJ2-1|-|-
TGTGCCAGCAGCGTAGGAGGGGGAAGGAGTAATGAGCAGTTCTTC
CASSVGGGRSNEQFF
>TRBV28|TRBJ1-2|-|-
TGTGCCAGCAGTTTATCCACAGCACCCTATGGCTACACCTTC
CASSLSTAPYGYTF
>TRBV7-9|TRBJ1-2|-|-
TGTGCCAGCAGCTTATTCGGAGCCCGAGGCTACACCTTC
CASSLFGARGYTF
>TRBV14|TRBJ1-6|-|TRBD1
TGTGCCAGCAGCCAAGGGACAGGAGATTCACCCCTCCACTTT
CASSQGTGDSPLHF
>TRBV19|TRBJ1-6|-|TRBD1
TGTGCCAGCGAGAGGAGGCACAGGGGCGATTCACCCCTCCACTTT
CASERRHRGDSPLHF
>TRBV2|TRBJ2-1|once|-
TGTGCCACTCGATTGGGCAGCAACAATGAGCAGTTCTTC
CATRLGSNNEQFF
>TRBV6-2/TRBV6-3|TRBJ1-2|once|-
TGTGCCAGCAGCCGGGGATCAGGGTACTATGGCTACACCTTC
CASSRGSGYYGYTF
>TRBV3-1/TRBV3-2|TRBJ2-5|-|TRBD1
TGTGCCAGCAGCCAGACCGGGACAGGGCAAGAGACCCAGTACTTC
CASSQTGTGQETQYF
>TRBV5-1|TRBJ2-3|once|TRBD2
TGCGCCAGCAGCTTGGGACTAGCGGGAGAAGGAGATACGCAGTATTTT
CASSLGLAGEGDTQYF
>TRBV5-4|TRBJ2-5|-|TRBD2
TGTGCCAGCAGCGAAAGCGGGAGGCGCCAAGAGACCCAGTACTTC
CASSESGRRQETQYF
>TRBV19|TRBJ1-4|-|TRBD1
TGTGCCAGTAGGGTACAGGGGACTAATGAAAAACTGTTTTTT
CASRVQGTNEKLFF
>TRBV19|TRBJ2-6|-|-
TGTGCCAGTAGGCGGAGCTCTGGGGCCAACGTCCTGACTTTC
CASRRSSGANVLTF
>TRBV14|TRBJ1-2|-|-
TGTGCCAGCAGCCTAGGCGGCCTCTCGATATATGGCTACACCTTC
CASSLGGLSIYGYTF
>TRBV27|TRBJ2-7|-|TRBD1
TGTGCCAGCAGTTCCACCGGGACAGGGGTCGGCGAGCAGTACTTC
CASSSTGTGVGEQYF
>TRBV4-1|TRBJ1-5|-|TRBD1
TGCGCCAGCAGGCAGGACAGGGGGTCCCGGCAGCCCCAGCATTTT
CASRQDRGSRQPQHF
>TRBV11-2|TRBJ2-1|once|TRBD2
TGTGCCAGCAGCTTAGGAGCGGGGGGGCTCAATGAGCAGTTCTTC
CASSLGAGGLNEQFF
>TRBV27|TRBJ1-2|-|-
TGTGCCAGCAGTTTAACGGGTGTGGATGGCTACACCTTC
CASSLTGVDGYTF
>TRBV10-3|TRBJ1-1|-|-
TGTGCCATCAGTGAGGTTTTCGCAGGTATGAACACTGAAGCTTTCTTT
CAISEVFAGMNTEAFF
>TRBV5-5|TRBJ2-7|-|TRBD1
TGTGCCAGCAGCACCCCCTGGACAGGCACCTACGAGCAGTACTTC
CASSTPWTGTYEQYF
>TRBV19|TRBJ2-7|-|TRBD1
TGTGCCAGTAGTCCGGCGACAGGGCGCTACGAGCAGTACTTC
CASSPATGRYEQYF
>TRBV4-3|TRBJ2-7|-|TRBD1
TGCGCCAGCAGCCAAGCCTCCGGGGACAGTGCCTACGAGCAGTACTTC
CASSQASGDSAYEQYF
>TRBV29-1|TRBJ2-3|-|TRBD2
TGCAGCGGCAAAACTAGCGGGAATACAGATACGCAGTATTTT
CSGKTSGNTDTQYF